Following are 16 T cell receptor beta chains from one sample sequenced in a study of T cell repertoires in cytomegalovirus infection. TCRdb used MiXCR to reprocess the reads, holding one entry per CDR3 protein. The repertoire holds roughly 230,000 distinct CDR3 sequences, with over 15% as singletons. The source material was CD8+ T cells from PBMCs. The source is a human donor in good health (CMV status not recorded). Some clones in this sample may be carry-over from other donors' samples.

This clonotype appeared a few times. This chain connects TRBV14 to TRBJ2-1; tentatively, D is TRBD1 or TRBD2 (6 bases each). Per germline, CDR1 SGHDN and CDR2 FVKESK. The germline V and J ends were trimmed by 0 bases and 8 bases, with 17 bases remaining between them. This CDR3 spans 16 amino acids. CDR3 amino acids: CASSQEEAKRGHEQFF. CDR3 bases: TGTGCCAGCAGCCAAGAAGAGGCGAAACGGGGGCATGAGCAGTTCTTC.

This clonotype came up many times. The rearrangement joins TRBV7-2 to TRBJ2-3; 8 bases agree with TRBD2. V trimming: 1 base; J trimming: 4 bases; junction bases outside the gene matches: 4. Per the germline V gene, CDR1 is SGHTA and CDR2 is FQGNSA. The length of the CDR3 is 15 residues. The chain's CDR3 is CASSLGAGAADTQYF. The DNA of the CDR3 is TGTGCCAGCAGCTTAGGAGCGGGGGCTGCAGATACGCAGTATTTT. Supplemented by reference TRBV7-2 and TRBJ2-3, the full variable domain reads GAGVSQSPSNKVTEKGKDVELRCDPISGHTALYWYRQSLGQGLEFLIYFQGNSAPDKSGLPSDRFSAERTGGSVSTLTIQRTQQEDSAVYLCASSLGAGAADTQYFGPGTRLTVL.

J is TRBJ2-1 and V is TRBV9; 9 nucleotides agree with TRBD1. The CDR3 runs 14 residues. With 2 bases clipped from V and 10 bases from J, the junction kept 7 bases outside the gene matches. The germline V gene encodes CDR1 SGDLS and CDR2 YYNGEE. CDR3 DNA sequence: TGTGCCAGCAGCGTCGAAACAGGGGGCAAGGAGCAGTTCTTC. Encoded protein: CASSVETGGKEQFF.

The CDR3: CSVEDREGGMYGYTF. The CDR3 region has the DNA TGCAGCGTTGAAGATCGTGAAGGGGGCATGTATGGCTACACCTTC. The J gene is TRBJ1-2, the V gene TRBV29-1; 7 bases fit TRBD1. Trimming cost V 0 bases and J 5 bases; bases outside gene matches: 9. CDR3 length: 15 amino acids. Looked up from germline, CDR1 is SQVTM and CDR2 is ANQGSEA.

The chain is built from TRBV29-1 and TRBJ2-3, with D perhaps matching TRBD2 (7 bases). The CDR3 length is 14 residues. CDR1 and CDR2 (germline): SQVTM, ANQGSEA. Trimming took 6 bases from V and 0 from J, leaving 13 bases between them. CDR3 residues: CSVLGGASTDTQYF. In nucleotides, the CDR3 is TGCAGCGTCCTGGGGGGGGCGAGCACAGATACGCAGTATTTT.

V usage is TRBV12-5 and J usage is TRBJ2-1; TRBD1 might be the D (6 bases). Per germline, CDR1 LGHNT and CDR2 FRNRAP. The CDR3 runs to 17 residues. V lost 1 base to trimming and J lost 9 bases, with 22 bases between them. CDR3 sequence reads: CASGLGRLGTSSSEQFF. CDR3 bases: TGTGCTAGTGGTTTGGGCAGGCTCGGGACATCTTCGTCTGAGCAGTTCTTC.

Ten or more counts support this clonotype. This chain links TRBV10-3 with TRBJ1-1; 7 bases match TRBD1. The CDR3 is made up of 19 amino acids. Trimming took 0 bases from V and 5 from J; bases not matched to a gene: 18. CDR1 is ENHRY and CDR2 is SYGVKD in the germline V gene. The DNA for the CDR3 is TGTGCCATCAGTGAGTCGGACATTAGCAAATACAGGGGAGGGACTGAAGCTTTCTTT. This sequence encodes CAISESDISKYRGGTEAFF.

This clonotype came up many times. The chain recombines TRBV7-8 with TRBJ2-3; maybe TRBD2 (6 bases). The CDR3 runs to 14 residues. V was pared by 4 bases and J by 3 bases, with 11 bases between. CDR1 and CDR2 (germline): SGHVS, FQNEAQ. The CDR3 region has the DNA TGTGCCAGCAGCTCTTGGGGGGAGACAGATACGCAGTATTTT. Translating it yields CASSSWGETDTQYF. Looking up the rest from reference TRBV7-8 and TRBJ2-3 gives the full variable domain: GAGVSQSPRYKVAKRGQDVALRCDPISGHVSLFWYQQALGQGPEFLTYFQNEAQLDKSGLPSDRFFAERPEGSVSTLKIQRTQQEDSAVYLCASSSWGETDTQYFGPGTRLTVL.

This clonotype was recorded many times. The genes are TRBV7-2 and TRBJ2-7; D may be TRBD1 (6 bases). Trimming stripped 4 bases from V and 5 bases from J, with 12 bases between. CDR1 and CDR2 from the germline V gene are SGHTA and FQGNSA. The CDR3 runs to 13 residues. This CDR3 is CASSSTGIHEQYF. CDR3 sequence (DNA): TGTGCCAGCAGCTCAACAGGGATCCACGAGCAGTACTTC.

This clonotype showed up just a few times. This sequence joins TRBV12-3 or TRBV12-4 and TRBJ2-7, with TRBD1 as a possible D gene (6 bases). There are 17 residues in the CDR3. V lost 3 bases and J lost 7, with 25 bases in between. As DNA, the CDR3 is TGTGCCAGCAGTTTTGACAGGAGTTATCCTACGTTCATAGAGCAGTACTTC. Encoded protein: CASSFDRSYPTFIEQYF.

In its sample, this clonotype was seen many times. The V gene is TRBV6-2 or TRBV6-3, the J gene TRBJ1-1, with no clear D. CDR3 length: 15 residues. V was clipped by 2 bases and J by 0 bases, with 10 bases between them. Germline CDR1 is MNHEY and CDR2 is SVGEGT. CDR3 DNA: TGTGCCAGCAGTTACCCGCGGGAAATGAACACTGAAGCTTTCTTT. Protein: CASSYPREMNTEAFF.

The genes are TRBV29-1 and TRBJ2-5; 8 bases are shared with TRBD1. The CDR3 runs 17 residues. The V and J ends lost 4 bases and 5 bases, in that order; junction bases with no gene match: 18. Germline V gene lookup returns CDR1 SQVTM and CDR2 ANQGSEA. Written as DNA, the CDR3 is TGCAGCGTTGGCGGATCGCTAGGGACAGGCAGGGGGGAGACCCAGTACTTC. Protein product: CSVGGSLGTGRGETQYF.

This clonotype was found many times. This chain connects TRBV5-5 to TRBJ2-5, with D perhaps matching TRBD2 (6 bases). CDR3 size: 14 residues. The ends were cut back, 4 bases at V and 5 bases at J, with 15 bases in the middle. Germline V lookup: CDR1 SGHKS, CDR2 YYEKEE (reference sequence). This CDR3 is CASSPAGAGETQYF. CDR3 coding DNA: TGTGCCAGCAGCCCAGCGGGCGCCGGGGAGACCCAGTACTTC.

The chain has TRBV4-1 and TRBJ2-2, with D possibly matching TRBD1 (6 bases). This CDR3 spans 13 amino acids. Germline lookup yields CDR1 MGHRA and CDR2 YSYEKL. Between the trimmed V and J ends, which lost 8 bases and 6 bases, there was a span of 13 bases. For the CDR3, the DNA is TGCGCCAGCGCAGGGGTCGGGGCCGGGGAGCTGTTTTTT. It yields the protein CASAGVGAGELFF.

This clonotype was observed many times. This chain connects TRBV7-2 to TRBJ2-5, with TRBD1 matching over 10 bases. The V segment lost 6 bases and the J segment 5 bases; nucleotides outside the gene matches: 0. The CDR3 has 12 residues. Germline lookup yields CDR1 SGHTA and CDR2 FQGNSA. The CDR3 DNA reads as TGTGCCAGCAGGGGACAGGGGGAGACCCAGTACTTC. It yields the protein CASRGQGETQYF.

In DNA, the CDR3 is TGCAGTGCTAGAGAGCAGGGGGACACCATATATTTT. This translates into CSAREQGDTIYF. This sequence joins TRBV20-1 and TRBJ1-3; the match to TRBD1 covers 7 bases. This CDR3 region has 12 residues. Germline V lookup: CDR1 DFQATT, CDR2 SNEGSKA (reference sequence). V shed 0 bases, J shed 8 bases, and the junction held 1 base outside the gene matches.